This is a list of T cell receptor beta chains from one sample in a study of radiotherapy plus CTLA-4 blockade in lung cancer. The assay was immunoSEQ multiplex PCR, and TCRdb's table has in-frame clones only and misses some. The sample has over 14,000 clones; approximately 75% are singletons. The sample in question was peripheral blood, obtained from a patient treated with radiotherapy plus ipilimumab. These receptors all stem from a human donor with non-small cell lung cancer whose response to radiotherapy plus ipilimumab could not be evaluated. Both conserved end residues are part of each CDR3. Each record gives: V gene, J gene, clone size, D gene, CDR3 DNA, CDR3 protein. A D gene is named only where the DNA matches it firmly. Expanded clones are given a class, and other clones once, few, many or no size at all.

V: TRBV30
J: TRBJ1-6
size: NA
D: NA
DNA: TGTGCCTGGAGTGGGGGCCTTAATTCACCCCTCCACTTT
CDR3: CAWSGGLNSPLHF

V: TRBV5-1
J: TRBJ2-2
size: few
D: NA
DNA: TGCGCCAGCAGCTTGGTAGAGGGCAACACCGGGGAGCTGTTTTTT
CDR3: CASSLVEGNTGELFF

V: TRBV5-4
J: TRBJ2-1
size: large
D: NA
DNA: TGTGCCAGCAGCTTGGGCAGTGGGCCTTACAATGAGCAGTTCTTC
CDR3: CASSLGSGPYNEQFF

V: TRBV4-1
J: TRBJ2-5
size: NA
D: TRBD2
DNA: TGCGCCAGCAGCCAAGATACCGGGGGGGCTAAGACCCAGTACTTC
CDR3: CASSQDTGGAKTQYF

V: TRBV27
J: TRBJ2-3
size: NA
D: NA
DNA: TGTGCCAGCAGTTCGACAGGCATCGGTACGCAGTATTTT
CDR3: CASSSTGIGTQYF

V: TRBV29-1
J: TRBJ1-1
size: NA
D: TRBD1
DNA: TGCAGCGCCTCGGGACAGGCCAACACTGAAGCTTTCTTT
CDR3: CSASGQANTEAFF

V: TRBV11-2
J: TRBJ2-5
size: NA
D: NA
DNA: TGTGCCAGCAGCTTAATTGGCAGGGCAGAGACCCAGTACTTC
CDR3: CASSLIGRAETQYF

V: TRBV29-1
J: TRBJ2-5
size: NA
D: NA
DNA: TGCAGCGTGAGACTGCTAGGAGAGACCCAGTACTTC
CDR3: CSVRLLGETQYF

V: TRBV7-9
J: TRBJ2-7
size: once
D: TRBD2
DNA: TGTGCCAGCAGTCAACGGGGGGGGTTGGGGGGCGAGCAGTACTTC
CDR3: CASSQRGGLGGEQYF

V: TRBV9
J: TRBJ2-1
size: NA
D: TRBD2
DNA: TGTGCCAGCAGCTCCTCAGGGGGTAGCGGGGGGAAGCAGTTCTTC
CDR3: CASSSSGGSGGKQFF

V: TRBV5-5
J: TRBJ2-7
size: NA
D: TRBD2
DNA: TGTGCCAGCAGCTTGGCCACGACTAGCGGGGGGCTCAGCTCCTACGAGCAGTACTTC
CDR3: CASSLATTSGGLSSYEQYF

V: TRBV28
J: TRBJ1-1
size: NA
D: TRBD1
DNA: TGTGCCAGCAGGTCTCACGGACAGGGTAAAACTGAAGCTTTCTTT
CDR3: CASRSHGQGKTEAFF

V: TRBV19
J: TRBJ2-5
size: NA
D: TRBD2
DNA: TGTGCCAGTAGTGGCGTAGCGGGGGTTTTAGCGGAGACCCAGTACTTC
CDR3: CASSGVAGVLAETQYF

V: TRBV5-1
J: TRBJ2-1
size: NA
D: NA
DNA: TGCGCCAGCAGGGCGGTATCCTACAATGAGCAGTTCTTC
CDR3: CASRAVSYNEQFF

V: TRBV10-2
J: TRBJ1-2
size: NA
D: NA
DNA: TGCGCCAGCAGTGAGACAGGCTATGGCTACACCTTC
CDR3: CASSETGYGYTF

V: TRBV9
J: TRBJ2-1
size: NA
D: TRBD2
DNA: TGTGCCAGCAGCCTAAGCGGGGGGGCCGGGAATGAGCAGTTCTTC
CDR3: CASSLSGGAGNEQFF

V: TRBV14
J: TRBJ1-5
size: NA
D: TRBD1
DNA: TGTGCCAGCTCGGAAGGGACAGGGAGCGAGCAGCCCCAGCATTTT
CDR3: CASSEGTGSEQPQHF

V: TRBV15
J: TRBJ1-1
size: NA
D: NA
DNA: TGTGCCACCAGCAGAACACAGAACACTGAAGCTTTCTTT
CDR3: CATSRTQNTEAFF

V: TRBV11-2
J: TRBJ2-5
size: once
D: TRBD1
DNA: TGTGCCAGCAGCCCCCCGGGACAGGGGTTAGAGACCCAGTACTTC
CDR3: CASSPPGQGLETQYF

V: TRBV7-6
J: TRBJ2-5
size: NA
D: TRBD1
DNA: TGTGCCAGCAGAAGGACAGGGGAGACCCAGTACTTC
CDR3: CASRRTGETQYF

V: TRBV7-9
J: TRBJ1-2
size: NA
D: NA
DNA: TGTGCCAGCAGACCCGACAGCCAAATAATCTATGGCTACACCTTC
CDR3: CASRPDSQIIYGYTF

V: TRBV30
J: TRBJ1-6
size: NA
D: NA
DNA: TGTGCCTGGAGTGTATTCGGGGGAGGGTCTTCACCCCTCCACTTT
CDR3: CAWSVFGGGSSPLHF

V: TRBV6-1
J: TRBJ2-5
size: once
D: NA
DNA: TGTGCCAGCAGTGAGGAGGTACCCCAGTACTTC
CDR3: CASSEEVPQYF

V: TRBV5-1
J: TRBJ1-1
size: NA
D: TRBD1
DNA: TGCGCCAGCAGCTTGATTTCCACAGGGGTACGGACTGAAGCTTTCTTT
CDR3: CASSLISTGVRTEAFF

V: TRBV10-1
J: TRBJ2-2
size: many
D: NA
DNA: TGCGCCAGCAGACAGGTGAACACCGGGGAGCTGTTTTTT
CDR3: CASRQVNTGELFF

V: TRBV30
J: TRBJ2-3
size: NA
D: TRBD2
DNA: TGTGCCTGGAGTGTCTCTAGCGGGGGAGGTACAGATACGCAGTATTTT
CDR3: CAWSVSSGGGTDTQYF

V: TRBV9
J: TRBJ2-1
size: NA
D: TRBD2
DNA: TGTGCCAGCAGCACTTCTAGCGGGGGGGCTGATGAGCAGTTCTTC
CDR3: CASSTSSGGADEQFF

V: TRBV2
J: TRBJ1-1
size: NA
D: TRBD1
DNA: TGTGCCGGAGGACAGGGCCCTGAAGCTTTCTTT
CDR3: CAGGQGPEAFF

V: TRBV11-2
J: TRBJ2-2
size: NA
D: NA
DNA: TGTGCCAGCAGCTTAGTGAGAGTAAACACCGGGGAGCTGTTTTTT
CDR3: CASSLVRVNTGELFF

V: TRBV9
J: TRBJ2-3
size: NA
D: TRBD2
DNA: TGTGCCAGCAGCGTTTCTAGCGGGGTCGGAGATACGCAGTATTTT
CDR3: CASSVSSGVGDTQYF

V: TRBV21-1
J: TRBJ1-4
size: many
D: NA
DNA: TGTGCCAGCAGCAAAAACCTAAATGAAAAACTGTTTTTT
CDR3: CASSKNLNEKLFF

V: TRBV14
J: TRBJ2-3
size: NA
D: NA
DNA: TGTGCCAGCAGCCAGACTAGTACGCAGTATTTT
CDR3: CASSQTSTQYF

V: TRBV9
J: TRBJ1-1
size: many
D: NA
DNA: TGTGCCAGCAGCGTGGCAGGGGCTGCGGAAGCTTTCTTT
CDR3: CASSVAGAAEAFF

V: TRBV30
J: TRBJ1-1
size: NA
D: TRBD1
DNA: TGTGCCTGGACTATACAGGGGGCTAGGATAGCTTTCTTT
CDR3: CAWTIQGARIAFF

V: TRBV29-1
J: TRBJ1-2
size: NA
D: TRBD1
DNA: TGCAGCGTTGAATCGACAGGGCCTGGCTACACCTTC
CDR3: CSVESTGPGYTF

V: TRBV6-4
J: TRBJ2-3
size: NA
D: NA
DNA: TGTGCCAGCAGCGCAGGGGGCACAGATACGCAGTATTTT
CDR3: CASSAGGTDTQYF

V: TRBV4-2
J: TRBJ1-2
size: NA
D: NA
DNA: TGTGCCAGCAGCCAAGAGAGGTCGGAGGACTATGGCTACACCTTC
CDR3: CASSQERSEDYGYTF

V: TRBV11-2
J: TRBJ2-5
size: NA
D: NA
DNA: TGTGCCAGCAGCCTCGGGATATACCAAGAGACCCAGTACTTC
CDR3: CASSLGIYQETQYF

V: TRBV6-5
J: TRBJ2-1
size: NA
D: TRBD2
DNA: TGTGCCAGCAGTTCTATCACTAGCGGGGGGTGGAATGAGCAGTTCTTC
CDR3: CASSSITSGGWNEQFF

V: TRBV19
J: TRBJ1-2
size: few
D: TRBD1
DNA: TGTGCCGTTTACAGGGGGCCGGACTATGGCTACACCTTC
CDR3: CAVYRGPDYGYTF

V: TRBV4-1
J: TRBJ1-4
size: NA
D: NA
DNA: TGCGCCAGCAGCCAAGACCAACAGGCAACTAATGAAAAACTGTTTTTT
CDR3: CASSQDQQATNEKLFF

V: TRBV29-1
J: TRBJ1-2
size: NA
D: NA
DNA: TGCAGCGTTATCCTCGGTGCTAACTATGGCTACACCTTC
CDR3: CSVILGANYGYTF

V: TRBV18
J: TRBJ1-1
size: NA
D: TRBD1
DNA: TGTGCCAGCTCACCTGGACAGGGCTTGTACACTGAAGCTTTCTTT
CDR3: CASSPGQGLYTEAFF

V: TRBV30
J: TRBJ1-3
size: NA
D: NA
DNA: TGTGCCTGGAGCTCAAAGGGGAGGTCCGGAAACACCATATATTTT
CDR3: CAWSSKGRSGNTIYF

V: TRBV9
J: TRBJ1-2
size: NA
D: NA
DNA: TGTGCCAGCAGCTCCCGGGTGGGAGGGAACTATGGCTACACCTTC
CDR3: CASSSRVGGNYGYTF

V: TRBV4-1
J: TRBJ1-5
size: few
D: TRBD1
DNA: TGCGCCAGCAGCCAAGAAGGAGGGGGCAACAATCAGCCCCAGCATTTT
CDR3: CASSQEGGGNNQPQHF

V: TRBV5-1
J: TRBJ2-3
size: NA
D: NA
DNA: TGCGCCAGCAGCTCCGGACAGCAGGCAGATACGCAGTATTTT
CDR3: CASSSGQQADTQYF

V: TRBV5-4
J: TRBJ2-2
size: few
D: TRBD2
DNA: TGTGCCAGCAGTCCAAGCGGGGGGGATCTCACCGGGGAGCTGTTTTTT
CDR3: CASSPSGGDLTGELFF

V: TRBV19
J: TRBJ1-1
size: NA
D: TRBD1
DNA: TGTGCCAGTAGTTCTACAGGGGGCCCGAACACTGAAGCTTTCTTT
CDR3: CASSSTGGPNTEAFF

V: TRBV6-4
J: TRBJ1-2
size: NA
D: NA
DNA: TGTGCCAGCACCGGTGGGAGAGGCTACACCTTC
CDR3: CASTGGRGYTF

V: TRBV30
J: TRBJ1-1
size: NA
D: NA
DNA: TGTGCCTCAGACAGGCCGGACACTGAAGCTTTCTTT
CDR3: CASDRPDTEAFF

V: TRBV6-1
J: TRBJ1-5
size: few
D: NA
DNA: TGTGCCAGCAGCGGACAGCAAAATCAGCCCCAGCATTTT
CDR3: CASSGQQNQPQHF

V: TRBV7-2
J: TRBJ2-5
size: NA
D: TRBD1
DNA: TGTGCCAGCAGCTCGGACAGGGGCCAAGAGACCCAGTACTTC
CDR3: CASSSDRGQETQYF

V: TRBV5-1
J: TRBJ1-1
size: NA
D: NA
DNA: TGCGCCAGCAGCTCCGACCCATGGACGGGAGACACTGAAGCTTTCTTT
CDR3: CASSSDPWTGDTEAFF

V: TRBV19
J: TRBJ1-1
size: once
D: NA
DNA: TGTGCCAGTAGTCTCAGAACGATTCTGCCTGAAGCTTTCTTT
CDR3: CASSLRTILPEAFF

V: TRBV12-5
J: TRBJ1-6
size: NA
D: NA
DNA: TGTGCTAGTGGCACCCTCCACAGGTCCTATAATTCACCCCTCCACTTT
CDR3: CASGTLHRSYNSPLHF

V: TRBV6-5
J: TRBJ2-2
size: few
D: TRBD1
DNA: TGTGCCGCAGAGGGGACAGTCGGCGGGGAGCTGTTTTTT
CDR3: CAAEGTVGGELFF

V: TRBV5-6
J: TRBJ1-1
size: NA
D: NA
DNA: TGTGCCAGCAGCTTTGGGCAGCTGAACACTGAAGCTTTCTTT
CDR3: CASSFGQLNTEAFF